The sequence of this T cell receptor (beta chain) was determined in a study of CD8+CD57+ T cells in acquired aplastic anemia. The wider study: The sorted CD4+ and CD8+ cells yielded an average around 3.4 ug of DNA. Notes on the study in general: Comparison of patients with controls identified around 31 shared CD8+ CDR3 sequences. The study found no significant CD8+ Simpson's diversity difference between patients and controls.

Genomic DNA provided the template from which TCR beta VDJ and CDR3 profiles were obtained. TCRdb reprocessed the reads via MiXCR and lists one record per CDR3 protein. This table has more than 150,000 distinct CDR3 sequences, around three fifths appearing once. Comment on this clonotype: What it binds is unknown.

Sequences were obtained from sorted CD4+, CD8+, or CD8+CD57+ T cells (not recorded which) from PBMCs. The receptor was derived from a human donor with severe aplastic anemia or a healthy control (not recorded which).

Written as DNA, the CDR3 is TGCAGTGCGAAAACCACAACCGGGACAGGCTACGAGCAGTACTTC. Translating it yields CSAKTTTGTGYEQYF. The chain combines TRBV20-1 with TRBJ2-7, with 8 bases aligning to TRBD1. V shed 6 bases and J 3 bases; nucleotides not matched to a gene: 13. Germline-derived CDR1 and CDR2 are DFQATT and SNEGSKA (reference sequence). The CDR3 is 15 amino acids.